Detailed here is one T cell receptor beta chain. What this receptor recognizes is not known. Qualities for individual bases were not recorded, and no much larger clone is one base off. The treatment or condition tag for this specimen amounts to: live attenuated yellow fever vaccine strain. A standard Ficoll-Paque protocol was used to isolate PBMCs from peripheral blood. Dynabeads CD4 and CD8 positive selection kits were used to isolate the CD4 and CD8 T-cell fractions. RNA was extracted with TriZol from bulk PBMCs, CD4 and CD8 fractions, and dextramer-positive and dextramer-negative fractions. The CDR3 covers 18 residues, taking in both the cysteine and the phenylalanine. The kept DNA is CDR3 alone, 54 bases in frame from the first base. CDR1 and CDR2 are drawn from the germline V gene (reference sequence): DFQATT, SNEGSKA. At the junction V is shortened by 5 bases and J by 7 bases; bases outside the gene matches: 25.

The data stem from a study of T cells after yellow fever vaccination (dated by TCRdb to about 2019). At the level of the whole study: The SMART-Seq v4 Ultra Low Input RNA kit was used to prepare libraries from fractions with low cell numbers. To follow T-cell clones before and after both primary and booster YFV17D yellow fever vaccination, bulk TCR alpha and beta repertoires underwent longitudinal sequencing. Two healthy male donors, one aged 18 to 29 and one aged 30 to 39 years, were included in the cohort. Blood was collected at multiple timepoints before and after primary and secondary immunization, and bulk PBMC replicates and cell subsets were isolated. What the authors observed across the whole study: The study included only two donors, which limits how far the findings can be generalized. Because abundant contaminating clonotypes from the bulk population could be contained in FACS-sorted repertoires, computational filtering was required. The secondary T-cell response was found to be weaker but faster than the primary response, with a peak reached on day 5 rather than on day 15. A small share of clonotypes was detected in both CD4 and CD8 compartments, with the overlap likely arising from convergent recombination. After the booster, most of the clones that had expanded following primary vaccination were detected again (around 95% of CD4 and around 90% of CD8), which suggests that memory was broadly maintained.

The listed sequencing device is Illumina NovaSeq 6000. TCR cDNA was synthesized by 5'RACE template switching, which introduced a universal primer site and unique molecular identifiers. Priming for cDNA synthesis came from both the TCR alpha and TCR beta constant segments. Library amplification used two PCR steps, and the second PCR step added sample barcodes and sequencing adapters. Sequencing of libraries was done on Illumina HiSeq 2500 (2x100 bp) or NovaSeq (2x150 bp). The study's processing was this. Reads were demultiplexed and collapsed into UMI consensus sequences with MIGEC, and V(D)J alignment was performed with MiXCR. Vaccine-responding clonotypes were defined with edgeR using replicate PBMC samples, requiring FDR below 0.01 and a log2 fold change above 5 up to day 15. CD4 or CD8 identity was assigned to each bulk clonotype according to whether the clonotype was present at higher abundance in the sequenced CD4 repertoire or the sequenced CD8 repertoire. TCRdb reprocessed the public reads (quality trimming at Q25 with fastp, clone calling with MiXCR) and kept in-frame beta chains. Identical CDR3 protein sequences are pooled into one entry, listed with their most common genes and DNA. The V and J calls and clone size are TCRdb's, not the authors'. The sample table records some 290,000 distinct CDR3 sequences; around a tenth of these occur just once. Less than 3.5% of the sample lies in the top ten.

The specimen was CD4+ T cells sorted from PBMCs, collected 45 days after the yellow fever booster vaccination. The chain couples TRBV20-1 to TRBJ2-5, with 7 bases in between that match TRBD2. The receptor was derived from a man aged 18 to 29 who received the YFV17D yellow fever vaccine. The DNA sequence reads TGCAGTGCTCCGCCGACCACGGCTCGCGGGGGATTTATAGGGACCCAGTACTTC. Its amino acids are CSAPPTTARGGFIGTQYF.